A single sample gave rise to the 2 T cell receptor beta chains below, sequenced in a study of T cell repertoires in cytomegalovirus infection. TCRdb reprocessed the reads via MiXCR and lists one record per CDR3 protein. The sample lists some 680,000 distinct CDR3 sequences, 35% to 40% occurring once. The sample taken for sequencing was PBMCs. The receptors originated from a human donor in good health (CMV status not recorded). Some clones in this sample may be carry-over from other donors' samples.

The chain couples TRBV7-4 to TRBJ2-5; 14 positions match TRBD2. V lost 9 bases and J lost 4; bases outside the gene matches: 10. In germline, CDR1 is SGHVT, CDR2 SQSDAQ. This CDR3 has 16 residues. The DNA for the CDR3 is TGTGCCAGTATCCCTCCGGGACTAGCGGGAGTAGAGACCCAGTACTTC. It codes for CASIPPGLAGVETQYF. Full variable domain (missing parts from reference TRBV7-4 and TRBJ2-5): GAGVSQSPRYKVAKRGRDVALRCDSISGHVTLYWYRQTLGQGSEVLTYSQSDAQRDKSGRPSGRFSAERPERSVSTLKIQRTEQGDSAVYLCASIPPGLAGVETQYFGPGTRLLVL.

This clonotype was counted a single time. The V call is TRBV29-1, the J call TRBJ2-1; D is perhaps TRBD1 or TRBD2 (5 bases each). The CDR3 has 14 amino acids. The V and J ends lost 5 bases and 5 bases respectively, with 16 bases between them. Germline-derived CDR1 and CDR2 are SQVTM and ANQGSEA. The CDR3 region has the DNA TGCAGCGTTTGTTGGCAGGGACCGAACAATGAGCAGTTCTTC. It translates to CSVCWQGPNNEQFF.